This TCR beta chain stems from a study of T cell responses to AZD1222 COVID-19 vaccine. Profiling relied on immunoSEQ multiplex PCR, and the TCRdb table lists in-frame clones only, not all of them. The repertoire holds 120,000 or so clones, with approximately 90% as singletons. Trimming stripped 2 bases from V and 9 bases from J, with 11 bases between. The CDR3 spans 12 residues. The V gene's germline CDR1 is GTSNPN and CDR2 SVGIG (reference sequence). The chain couples TRBV30 to TRBJ2-1; a weak D match, TRBD2 (6 bases). The receptor comes from an adult in good health. The material sequenced was peripheral blood, taken on day 0 of AZD1222 vaccination. The CDR3 coding sequence is TGTGCCTGGAGTCTTCGGGAGACTGAGCAGTTCTTC. This codes for CAWSLRETEQFF.